This T cell receptor beta chain derives from a study of T cells after yellow fever vaccination. Overall study context: Fractions containing few cells were prepared with SMART-Seq v4 Ultra Low Input.

TCRdb called the 5' RACE reads again in MiXCR, with one record for every CDR3 protein. The profile shows 300,000 to 400,000 distinct CDR3 sequences, about 6% of them singletons. General study points: High-abundance clonotypes from the bulk population could contaminate FACS-sorted repertoires.

The CDR3 length is 11 residues. The ends were cut back, 5 bases at V and 3 bases at J, with 2 bases in the middle. Germline CDR1 and CDR2: SQVTM and ANQGSEA. A word on this clonotype: Its antigen remains unidentified.

The sequences come from PBMCs, collected 5 days after the yellow fever booster vaccination. The J gene is TRBJ2-6, the V gene TRBV29-1; no clear D. This TCR was sampled from a young man who received the YFV17D yellow fever vaccine. The CDR3 is CSVLGANVLTF. DNA of the CDR3: TGCAGCGTTCTTGGGGCCAACGTCCTGACTTTC.